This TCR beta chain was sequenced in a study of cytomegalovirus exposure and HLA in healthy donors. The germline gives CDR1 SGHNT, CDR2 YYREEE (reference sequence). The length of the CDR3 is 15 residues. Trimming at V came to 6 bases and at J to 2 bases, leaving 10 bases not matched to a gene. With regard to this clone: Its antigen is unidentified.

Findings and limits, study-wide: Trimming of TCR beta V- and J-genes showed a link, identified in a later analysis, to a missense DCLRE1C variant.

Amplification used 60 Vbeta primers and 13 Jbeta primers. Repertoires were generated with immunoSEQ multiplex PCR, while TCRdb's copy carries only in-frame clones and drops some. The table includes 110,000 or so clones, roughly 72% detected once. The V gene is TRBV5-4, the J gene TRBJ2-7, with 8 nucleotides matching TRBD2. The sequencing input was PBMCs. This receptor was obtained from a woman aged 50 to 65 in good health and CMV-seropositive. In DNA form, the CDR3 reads TGTGCCAGCACCCTAGGGGCGGGAGGCACCTACGAGCAGTACGTC. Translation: CASTLGAGGTYEQYV.